A single T cell receptor (beta chain) is shown here with its context. Its antigen is unidentified. The sample is drawn from a study of cytomegalovirus exposure and HLA in healthy donors. Study at large: Later, an analysis reported that the 120 or so validation repertoires had used the same platform as the 500 to 750 first-cohort repertoires. Overall study findings and caveats: Most TCR sequences were uncommon, yet certain public TCRs appeared in many donors. According to a subsequent analysis, TCR clusters from the first cohort were inclined to appear together in the 130 or so validation repertoires.

Repertoires were generated with immunoSEQ multiplex PCR, while TCRdb's copy carries only in-frame clones and drops some. The table records tens of thousands of clones, 97% of them present only once. CDR3 length equals 16 residues. Looked up from germline, CDR1 is MDHEN and CDR2 is SYDVKM. J lost 7 bases, V lost 4 bases, and 10 bases had no gene match. The gene calls are TRBV28 and TRBJ1-5; 10 bases agree with TRBD1. This receptor was identified in a woman in her late teens or twenties in good health and CMV-seropositive. The sequencing input was PBMCs. The CDR3 loop reads CASSSHSGQGKQPQHF. For the CDR3, the DNA is TGTGCCAGCAGTTCCCACTCGGGACAGGGGAAGCAGCCCCAGCATTTT.